Below, one T cell receptor beta chain is given with its context. As yet, its antigen is unknown. These data belong to a study of T cells in Graves' hyperthyroidism and ophthalmopathy. Study-wide results and limits: A 13 V-J signature model discriminated ophthalmopathy versus stable hyperthyroidism.

From RNA transcripts, TCR beta CDR3 regions were amplified. In the first-round RT-PCR of the TCR CDR3, the HTBI primer set was used. A single record per CDR3 protein comes from TCRdb applying MiXCR to the multiplex PCR reads. The data contain over 300,000 distinct CDR3 sequences, 11% to 15% of them seen just once; the ten biggest clones take up approximately 11%. No ophthalmopathy progression within 18 months constituted stable Graves' hyperthyroidism. Germline V lookup: CDR1 KGHDR, CDR2 SFDVKD. The CDR3 totals 16 residues. With 4 bases clipped from V and 4 bases from J, the junction kept 7 bases outside the gene matches.

The chain uses TRBV24-1 and TRBJ2-7, with TRBD1 identical over 12 bases. The TCR was taken from a woman aged 60-70 years with Graves' hyperthyroidism. The sequencing input was blood. CDR3 region: CATSDTGTGGSYEQYF. The CDR3 coding sequence is TGTGCCACCAGTGACACCGGGACAGGGGGCAGTTACGAGCAGTACTTC.